This TCR beta chain appears in the sequencing data of a study of molecular identifiers for immune sequencing clone quantification. TCRdb re-analysed the PCR reads in MiXCR, keeping a single row per CDR3 protein. The table records 600,000 to 650,000 distinct CDR3 sequences, approximately 20% of them present only once. In this sample, this clonotype turned up a few times. Antigen specificity is unknown. This CDR3 is 15 amino acids long. CDR1 and CDR2 from the germline V gene are SGHVS and FQNEAQ. Deletions cut 1 base from V and 8 bases from J, with 14 bases between. Study results and limitations: In cases of identical TCR molecules sharing a barcode, highly expanded clone sizes could be underestimated.

The receptor was derived from a human donor in good health. Some libraries in this study had Jurkat cell RNA spiked in. The chain recombines TRBV7-8 with TRBJ1-4; D unclear. Sequences were obtained from naive CD8+ T cells from blood, with Jurkat cell RNA spiked in. The subset is: FACS-sorted CD8+CD4-CCR7+CD45RA+ naive T cells. This CDR3 reads CASSLVSGFYEKLFF. CDR3 nucleotides: TGTGCCAGCAGCTTAGTTTCCGGGTTCTACGAAAAACTGTTTTTT.